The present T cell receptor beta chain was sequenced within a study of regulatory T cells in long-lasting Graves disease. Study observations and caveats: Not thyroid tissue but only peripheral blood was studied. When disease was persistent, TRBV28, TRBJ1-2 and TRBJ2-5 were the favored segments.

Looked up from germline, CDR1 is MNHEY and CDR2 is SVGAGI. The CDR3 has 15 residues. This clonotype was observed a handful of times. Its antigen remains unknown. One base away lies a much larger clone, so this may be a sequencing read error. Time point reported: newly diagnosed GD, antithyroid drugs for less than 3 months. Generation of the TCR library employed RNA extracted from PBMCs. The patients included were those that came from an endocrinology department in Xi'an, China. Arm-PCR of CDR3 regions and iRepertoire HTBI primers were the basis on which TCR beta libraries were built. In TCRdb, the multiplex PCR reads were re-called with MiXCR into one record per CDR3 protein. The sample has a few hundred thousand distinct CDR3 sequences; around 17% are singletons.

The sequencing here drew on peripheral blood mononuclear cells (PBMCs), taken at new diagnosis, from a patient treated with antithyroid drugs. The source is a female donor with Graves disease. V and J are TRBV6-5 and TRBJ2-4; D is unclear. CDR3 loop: CASSYRHFAKNIQHF. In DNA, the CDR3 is TGTGCCAGCAGTTACCGTCATTTCGCCAAAAACATTCAGCACTTC.